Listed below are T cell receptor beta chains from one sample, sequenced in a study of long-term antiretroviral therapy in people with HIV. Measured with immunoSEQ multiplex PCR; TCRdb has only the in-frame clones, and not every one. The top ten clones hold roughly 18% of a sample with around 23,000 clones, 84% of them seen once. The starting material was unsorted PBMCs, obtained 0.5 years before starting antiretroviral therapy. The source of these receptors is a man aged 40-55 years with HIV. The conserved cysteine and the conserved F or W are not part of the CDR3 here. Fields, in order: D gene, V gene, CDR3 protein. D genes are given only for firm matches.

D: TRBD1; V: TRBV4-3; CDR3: ASSQGTGAASTGELF
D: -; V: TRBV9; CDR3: ASSVGESSYEQY
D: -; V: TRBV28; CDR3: ASSLPLALGGIGSGYGYT
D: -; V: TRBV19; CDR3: ASSIRALYGYT
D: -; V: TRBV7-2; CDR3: ASSLGQPNTEAF
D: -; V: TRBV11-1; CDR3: ASSLAKRGGAEDTQY
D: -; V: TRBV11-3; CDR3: ASSRWGESGELF
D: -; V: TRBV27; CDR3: ASSTGLYSPLH
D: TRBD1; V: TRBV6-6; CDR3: ASSKKRDRDQPQH
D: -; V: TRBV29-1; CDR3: SVALGAGQTYEQY
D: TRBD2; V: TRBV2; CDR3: ASIFGTSGTDTQY
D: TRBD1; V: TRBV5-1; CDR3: ASSLGRQGTEAF
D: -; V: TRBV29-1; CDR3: SVAVRETQY
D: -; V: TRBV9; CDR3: ASSKEQGDYGYT
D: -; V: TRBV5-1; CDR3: ASSPKEAGSPGNTIY
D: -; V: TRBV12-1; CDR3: ASSFARGSSPQH
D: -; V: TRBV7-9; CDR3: ASSLVSGPNTEAF
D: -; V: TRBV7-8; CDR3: ASSLGVGAF
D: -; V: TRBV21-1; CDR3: ASSKEATTGELF
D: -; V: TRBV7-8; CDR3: ASSLVADSSYEQY
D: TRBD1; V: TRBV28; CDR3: ASSPWTGNFNIQY
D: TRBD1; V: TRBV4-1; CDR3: ASSQVTSWTGGDTQY
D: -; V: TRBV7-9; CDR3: ASSYREGGELF
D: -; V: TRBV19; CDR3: ASSIGDEQF
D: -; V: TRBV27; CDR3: ASTDYSYNEQF
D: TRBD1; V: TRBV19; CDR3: ASSPTGAGNTEAF
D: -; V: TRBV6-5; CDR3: ASSYSGREQY
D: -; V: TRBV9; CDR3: ASSVAAGAGNTIY
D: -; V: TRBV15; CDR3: ATSRESRNYGYT
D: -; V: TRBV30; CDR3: AWTGALTDTQY
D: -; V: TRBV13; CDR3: ASSLENEAF
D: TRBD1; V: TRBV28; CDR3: ASSFRGGSGNTIY
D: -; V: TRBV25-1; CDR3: ASSVMGGSYGYT
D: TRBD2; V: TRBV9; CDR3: ASSHGLAGGQTDTQY
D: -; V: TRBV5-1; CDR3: ASSLEGSGGYT
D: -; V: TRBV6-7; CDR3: ASGWDQSYEQY
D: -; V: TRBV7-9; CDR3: ASSLYPYRVSTDTQY
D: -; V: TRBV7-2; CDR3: ASSSRHDTGELF
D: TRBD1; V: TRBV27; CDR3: ASSLGTGSPFNSNEKLF
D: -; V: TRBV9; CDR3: ASSVLGTANTEAF
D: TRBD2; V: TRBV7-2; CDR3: ASSFLTSGVSTGELF
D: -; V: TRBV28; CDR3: ASSLSVPGYT
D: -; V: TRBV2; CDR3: ARAWDSNQPQH
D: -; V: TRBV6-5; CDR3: ASSSTRRGYT
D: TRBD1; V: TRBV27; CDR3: ASSLLPIGQVAKNIQY
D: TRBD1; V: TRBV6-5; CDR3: ASRVNRGRSPLH
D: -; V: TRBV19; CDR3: ASMRVSGWDQPQH
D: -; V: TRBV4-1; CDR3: ASSQPWGQETQY
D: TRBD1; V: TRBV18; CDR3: ASSPFDRGNRRGTEAF
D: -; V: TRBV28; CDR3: ASSFSTGGTGTYEQY
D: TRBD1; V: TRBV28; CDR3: ASSSGGAWYGYT
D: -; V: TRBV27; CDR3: ASSPTPGPYYGYT
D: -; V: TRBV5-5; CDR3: ASSLAPAGTFSGANVLT
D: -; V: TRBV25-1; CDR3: ASSGVGSNQPQH
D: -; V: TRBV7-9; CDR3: ASSLLGRDGYT
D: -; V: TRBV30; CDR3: AWSYNTEAF